Shown below are 19 T cell receptor beta chains from a single sample sequenced in a study of CD8+CD57+ T cells in acquired aplastic anemia. The use of genomic DNA as template underpinned the TCR beta VDJ and CDR3 profiling. Each CDR3 protein gets one entry after TCRdb re-called the reads with MiXCR. The sample contains 150,000 to 200,000 distinct CDR3 sequences, around 45% of which appear only once. Sequencing was performed on sorted CD4+, CD8+, or CD8+CD57+ T cells (not recorded which) from PBMCs. Receptors originate from a human donor in good health.

At least ten counts were recorded for this clonotype. J is TRBJ1-2 and V is TRBV14, with D unclear. The ends were cut back, 4 bases at V and 4 bases at J, with 10 bases in the middle. Germline assignment: CDR1 SGHDN and CDR2 FVKESK. The CDR3 has 13 residues. The CDR3 nucleotides are TGTGCCAGCAGCCCATACGGGAGCTATGGCTACACCTTC. As protein: CASSPYGSYGYTF.

This clonotype was picked up many times. The conserved closing phenylalanine or tryptophan is absent in this CDR3, likely reflecting a read error. The chain is built from TRBV6-5 and TRBJ2-7; D is possibly TRBD1 (6 bases). Germline CDR1 is MNHEY and CDR2 is SVGAGI. The CDR3 has 15 residues. Trimming shortened V by 0 bases and J by 0 bases, and 9 bases separated the two germline ends. The CDR3 loop reads CASSYSGTPSYEQYL. The CDR3 DNA is TGTGCCAGCAGTTACTCGGGGACACCCTCCTACGAGCAGTACCTC.

This clonotype appeared a single time. The chain links TRBV10-3 to TRBJ2-2; TRBD2 aligns across 7 bases. Germline V gene lookup returns CDR1 ENHRY and CDR2 SYGVKD. Trimming cost V 0 bases and J 7 bases; bases outside gene matches: 11. The CDR3 length is 17 residues. The CDR3 sequence is CAISESGLAEGHGELFF. CDR3 bases: TGTGCCATCAGTGAGTCCGGGCTAGCGGAAGGGCACGGGGAGCTGTTTTTT.

This clonotype was observed at least ten times. V and J are TRBV2 and TRBJ1-1; no clear D gene. The CDR3 spans 15 residues. V lost 6 bases and J lost 3, with 17 bases in between. Germline CDR1 reads SNHLY; CDR2 reads FYNNEI. The CDR3 DNA reads TGTGCCAGCAGCCGGGAGGGTAGGTCGGACACTGAAGCTTTCTTT. Translated: CASSREGRSDTEAFF. The variable domain in full, completed from reference TRBV2 and TRBJ1-1, reads EPEVTQTPSHQVTQMGQEVILRCVPISNHLYFYWYRQILGQKVEFLVSFYNNEISEKSEIFDDQFSVERPDGSNFTLKIRSTKLEDSAMYFCASSREGRSDTEAFFGQGTRLTVV.

The chain employs TRBV30 and TRBJ2-7; 11 positions agree with TRBD1. This CDR3 region has 15 residues. V lost 2 bases, J lost 0 bases, and 3 bases stayed unmatched. Germline V gene sequence: CDR1 GTSNPN, CDR2 SVGIG (reference sequence). CDR3 amino acids: CAWSRGTGGSYEQYF. The CDR3 DNA sequence: TGTGCCTGGAGTCGGGGGACAGGGGGCTCCTACGAGCAGTACTTC.

The V call is TRBV7-2, the J call TRBJ2-7, with D possibly TRBD1 on 5 matching bases. CDR1 SGHTA and CDR2 FQGNSA come from the germline V gene. Trimming pared 1 base from V and 4 bases from J, leaving 11 bases between. This CDR3 has 14 amino acids. CDR3 DNA sequence: TGTGCCAGCAGCTTAGGGCGACAGAATTACGAGCAGTACTTC. Translating it yields CASSLGRQNYEQYF. The full variable domain, in which reference TRBV7-2 and TRBJ2-7 provide the parts outside the CDR3, is GAGVSQSPSNKVTEKGKDVELRCDPISGHTALYWYRQSLGQGLEFLIYFQGNSAPDKSGLPSDRFSAERTGGSVSTLTIQRTQQEDSAVYLCASSLGRQNYEQYFGPGTRLTVT.

V and J are TRBV20-1 and TRBJ2-7, with D tentatively TRBD1 or TRBD2 (6 bases each). The CDR3 runs to 14 residues. Looked up from germline, CDR1 is DFQATT and CDR2 is SNEGSKA (reference sequence). V lost 3 bases, J lost 7 bases, and 19 bases lay in between. As DNA, the CDR3 is TGCAGTGCTAGCCTCAGGGGACTCCCGGGGGAGCAGTACTTC. It codes for CSASLRGLPGEQYF.

The genes are TRBV7-3 and TRBJ2-1; TRBD2 aligns across 8 bases. Germline-derived CDR1 and CDR2 are SGHTA and FQGTGA. The ends lost 1 base at V and 3 bases at J; junction bases unmatched: 8. The length of the CDR3 is 17 residues. CDR3 DNA: TGTGCCAGCAGCTTAAGGGGAGGTAGCGGGGACTACAATGAGCAGTTCTTC. This gives the protein CASSLRGGSGDYNEQFF.

The gene calls are TRBV6-4 and TRBJ2-1; TRBD2 matches 10 bases. J was trimmed by 9 bases and V by 4 bases; bases with no gene match: 6. Germline V gene sequence: CDR1 MRHNA, CDR2 SNTAGT. The CDR3 extends over 14 amino acids. Written as DNA, the CDR3 is TGTGCCAGCAGTGTGGAGCGGGAGGGGGGTGAGCAGTTCTTC. It specifies CASSVEREGGEQFF.

About this clonotype: It may be a read error: a sequence one base away is much more abundant. V gene TRBV2 combines with J gene TRBJ1-6; 7 positions match TRBD1. In germline, CDR1 is SNHLY, CDR2 FYNNEI. The CDR3 consists of 13 residues. Trimming cost V 6 bases and J 7 bases; bases outside gene matches: 3. CDR3 loop: CASSRDRNSPLHF. The CDR3 DNA is TGTGCCAGCAGCCGGGACAGAAATTCACCCCTCCACTTT.

The chain couples TRBV3-1 to TRBJ2-1; D is perhaps TRBD2 (5 bases). The CDR3 runs to 13 residues. Trimming left V 6 bases short and J 9 bases short, with 15 bases between. Looked up from germline, CDR1 is LGHDT and CDR2 is YNNKEL (reference sequence). Here the CDR3 reads CASSPQLDFEQFF. For the CDR3, the DNA is TGTGCCAGCAGTCCTCAACTAGATTTTGAGCAGTTCTTC.

The chain carries TRBV19 and TRBJ2-7; perhaps TRBD2 as D (7 bases). Trimming cost V 11 bases and J 0 bases, with 26 bases left between them. From germline, CDR1 is LNHDA and CDR2 SQIVND (reference sequence). The CDR3 runs to 17 residues. This CDR3 is CAGGGGPLNDNSYEQYF. CDR3 bases: TGTGCCGGGGGAGGGGGGCCACTAAACGATAACTCCTACGAGCAGTACTTC.

This clonotype was found once. This clone may be a read error of a much larger clone one base away. The chain recombines TRBV5-6 with TRBJ1-5; D perhaps matches TRBD1 (5 bases). The germline V gene encodes CDR1 SGHDT and CDR2 YYEEEE. This CDR3 comprises 17 residues. Trimming removed 4 bases at V and 0 bases at J, with 17 bases between. CDR3 sequence reads: CASSIGHAWYSNQPQHF. CDR3 in DNA: TGTGCCAGCAGCATTGGACACGCGTGGTATAGCAATCAGCCCCAGCATTTT.

This sequence joins TRBV20-1 and TRBJ2-5; either TRBD1 or TRBD2 may fit D (6 bases each). Germline CDR1 is DFQATT and CDR2 is SNEGSKA (reference sequence). Trimming took 2 bases from V and 4 from J, leaving 17 bases between them. This CDR3 spans 15 amino acids. This CDR3 reads CSARHRWGARETQYF. For the CDR3, the DNA is TGCAGTGCTAGACACCGATGGGGGGCCCGAGAGACCCAGTACTTC.

The chain uses TRBV19 and TRBJ2-5; 8 bases line up with TRBD2. This CDR3 has 13 residues. Germline trimming cut 5 bases from V and 5 bases from J; bases unmatched to any gene: 4. The V gene's germline CDR1 is LNHDA and CDR2 SQIVND (reference sequence). CDR3 DNA sequence: TGTGCCAGTAGTTGGCGGGGGGCTGAGACCCAGTACTTC. Protein product: CASSWRGAETQYF.

Many counts were recorded for this clonotype. This chain connects TRBV3-1 to TRBJ1-5, with 7 bases matching TRBD1. The CDR3 is made up of 14 amino acids. Germline V gene sequence: CDR1 LGHDT, CDR2 YNNKEL (reference sequence). V lost 4 bases and J lost 4; bases outside the gene matches: 4. Here the CDR3 reads CASSLQGQNQPQHF. CDR3 coding DNA: TGTGCCAGCAGCCTTCAGGGACAGAATCAGCCCCAGCATTTT. Full variable domain (remainder filled in from reference TRBV3-1 and TRBJ1-5): DTAVSQTPKYLVTQMGNDKSIKCEQNLGHDTMYWYKQDSKKFLKIMFSYNNKELIINETVPNRFSPKSPDKAHLNLHINSLELGDSAVYFCASSLQGQNQPQHFGDGTRLSIL.

The V call is TRBV11-1, the J call TRBJ2-1; D gene uncertain. Trimming pared 3 bases from V and 3 bases from J, leaving 12 bases between. The CDR3 extends over 15 amino acids. Per germline, CDR1 SGHAT and CDR2 FQDESV (reference sequence). CDR3 in DNA: TGTGCCAGCAGCTTGTTTCATCTCGACTACAATGAGCAGTTCTTC. It codes for CASSLFHLDYNEQFF.

This chain connects TRBV6-2 or TRBV6-3 to TRBJ1-1; no firm D call. Germline loops: CDR1 MNHEY, CDR2 SVGEGT. The length of the CDR3 is 15 residues. V lost 5 bases, J lost 0 bases, and 13 bases lay in between. The CDR3 DNA follows: TGTGCCAGCAGTGACCCCCCATCGGTGAACACTGAAGCTTTCTTT. Translated, it gives CASSDPPSVNTEAFF.

Relative to its sample, this clonotype is medium-sized. The rearrangement joins TRBV10-3 to TRBJ1-6; 11 bases map to TRBD1. Losses at the gene ends were 3 bases for V and 7 bases for J; bases not matched to a gene: 2. CDR3 size: 15 residues. The germline V gene has CDR1 ENHRY and CDR2 SYGVKD. The chain's CDR3 is CAISDRTGGNSPLHF. In DNA form, the CDR3 reads TGTGCCATCAGTGACAGGACAGGGGGCAATTCACCCCTCCACTTT.